This T cell receptor (beta chain) was identified in a study of early T cells in non-severe SARS-CoV-2 infection. Study-wide context: Sequencing used unsorted whole-blood bulk RNA, so chains lack pairing. Whole-study findings and limits: VDJdb matching favored anti-spike CD8 responses, missing private and CD4 specificities.

Individual cDNA molecules carried attached unique molecular identifiers. TCRdb reanalysed the 5' RACE reads using MiXCR and keeps one entry per CDR3 protein. This table holds 90,000 to 120,000 distinct CDR3 sequences, 11% found once. This clonotype occurred many times. What it binds is not known. The specimen sequenced was whole blood. The origin of this receptor is an adult who was a healthcare worker with PCR-confirmed SARS-CoV-2 infection or an uninfected control (not recorded which).

The CDR3 region is CASSLKFGGTDTQYF. The CDR3 DNA sequence: TGTGCCAGCAGCTTAAAATTTGGGGGCACAGATACGCAGTATTTT. This chain connects TRBV7-8 to TRBJ2-3; D call uncertain. Germline V lookup: CDR1 SGHVS, CDR2 FQNEAQ. The V end was cut by 2 bases, the J end by 1 base, with 10 bases between. The CDR3 is made up of 15 amino acids. The variable domain in full, with the rest retrieved from reference TRBV7-8 and TRBJ2-3, is GAGVSQSPRYKVAKRGQDVALRCDPISGHVSLFWYQQALGQGPEFLTYFQNEAQLDKSGLPSDRFFAERPEGSVSTLKIQRTQQEDSAVYLCASSLKFGGTDTQYFGPGTRLTVL.